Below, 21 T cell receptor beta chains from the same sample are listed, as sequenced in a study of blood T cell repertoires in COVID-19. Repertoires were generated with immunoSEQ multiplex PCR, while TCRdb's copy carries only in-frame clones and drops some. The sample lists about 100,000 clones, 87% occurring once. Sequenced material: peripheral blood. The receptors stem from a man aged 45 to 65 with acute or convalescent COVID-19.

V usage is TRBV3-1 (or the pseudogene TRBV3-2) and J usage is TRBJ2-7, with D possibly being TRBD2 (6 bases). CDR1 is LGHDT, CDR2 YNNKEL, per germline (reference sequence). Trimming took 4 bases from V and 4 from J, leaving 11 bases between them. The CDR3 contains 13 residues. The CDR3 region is CASSPWRGYEQYF. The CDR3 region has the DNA TGTGCCAGCAGCCCCTGGAGGGGTTACGAGCAGTACTTC.

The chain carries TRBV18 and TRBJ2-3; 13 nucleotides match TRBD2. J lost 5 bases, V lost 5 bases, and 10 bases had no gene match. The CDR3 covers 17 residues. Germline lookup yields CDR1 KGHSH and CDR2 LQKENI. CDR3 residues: CASSSLGLAGIGDTQYF. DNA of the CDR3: TGTGCCAGCTCATCTCTGGGACTAGCGGGAATCGGAGATACGCAGTATTTT.

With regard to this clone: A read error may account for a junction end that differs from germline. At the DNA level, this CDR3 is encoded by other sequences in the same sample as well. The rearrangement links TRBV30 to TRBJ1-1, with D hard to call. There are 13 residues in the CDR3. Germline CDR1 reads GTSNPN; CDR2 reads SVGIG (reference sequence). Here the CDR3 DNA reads TGTGCCTGGTCCCAGGCACTCGGCACTGAAGCCTTCTTT. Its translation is CAWSQALGTEAFF.

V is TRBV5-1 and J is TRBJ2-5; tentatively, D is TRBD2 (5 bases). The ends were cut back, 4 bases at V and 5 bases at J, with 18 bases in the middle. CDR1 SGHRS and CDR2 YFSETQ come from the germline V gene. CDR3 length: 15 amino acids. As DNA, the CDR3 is TGCGCCAGCAGCCCGGTGGGCCTCCCGGGGGAGACCCAGTACTTC. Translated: CASSPVGLPGETQYF.

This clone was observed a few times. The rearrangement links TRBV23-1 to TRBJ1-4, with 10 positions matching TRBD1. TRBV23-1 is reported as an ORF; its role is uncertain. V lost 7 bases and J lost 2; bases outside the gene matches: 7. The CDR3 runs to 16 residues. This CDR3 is CASIRQGAQTNEKLFF. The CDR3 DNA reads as TGCGCCAGCATCCGACAGGGGGCGCAGACTAATGAAAAACTGTTTTTT.

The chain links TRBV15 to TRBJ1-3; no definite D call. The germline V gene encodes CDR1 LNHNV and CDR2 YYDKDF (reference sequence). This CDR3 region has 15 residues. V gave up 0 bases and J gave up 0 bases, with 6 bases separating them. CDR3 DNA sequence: TGTGCCACCAGCAGAGACAGGTACTCTGGAAACACCATATATTTT. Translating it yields CATSRDRYSGNTIYF.

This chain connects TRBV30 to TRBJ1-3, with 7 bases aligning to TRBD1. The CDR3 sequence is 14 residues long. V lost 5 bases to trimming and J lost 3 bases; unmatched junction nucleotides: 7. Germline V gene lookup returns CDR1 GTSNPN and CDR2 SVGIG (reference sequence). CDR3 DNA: TGTGCCTGGGACCTCGACAGGGTTGGAAACACCATATATTTT. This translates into CAWDLDRVGNTIYF. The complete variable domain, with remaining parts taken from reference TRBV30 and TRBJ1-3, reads SQTIHQWPATLVQPVGSPLSLECTVEGTSNPNLYWYRQAAGRGLQLLFYSVGIGQISSEVPQNLSASRPQDRQFILSSKKLLLSDSGFYLCAWDLDRVGNTIYFGEGSWLTVV.

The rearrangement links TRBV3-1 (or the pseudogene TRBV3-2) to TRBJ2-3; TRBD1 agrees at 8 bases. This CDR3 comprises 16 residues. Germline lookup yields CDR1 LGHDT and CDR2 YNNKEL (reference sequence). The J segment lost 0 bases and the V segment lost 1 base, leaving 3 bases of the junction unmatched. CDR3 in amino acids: CASSQGTGFSTDTQYF. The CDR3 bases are TGTGCCAGCAGCCAAGGGACAGGGTTTAGCACAGATACGCAGTATTTT.

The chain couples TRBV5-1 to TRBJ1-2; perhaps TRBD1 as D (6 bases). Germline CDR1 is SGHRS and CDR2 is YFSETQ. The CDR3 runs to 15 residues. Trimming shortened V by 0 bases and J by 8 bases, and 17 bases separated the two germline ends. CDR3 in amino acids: CASSLAAVGGEGYTF. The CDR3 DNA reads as TGCGCCAGCAGCTTGGCGGCTGTTGGGGGCGAAGGCTACACCTTC.

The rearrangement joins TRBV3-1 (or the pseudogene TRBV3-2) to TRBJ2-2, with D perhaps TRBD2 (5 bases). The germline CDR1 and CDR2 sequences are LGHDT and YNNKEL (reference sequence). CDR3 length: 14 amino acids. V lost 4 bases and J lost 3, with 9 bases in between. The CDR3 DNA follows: TGTGCCAGCAGCCTTCGGGGTTACACCGGGGAGCTGTTTTTT. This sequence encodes CASSLRGYTGELFF.

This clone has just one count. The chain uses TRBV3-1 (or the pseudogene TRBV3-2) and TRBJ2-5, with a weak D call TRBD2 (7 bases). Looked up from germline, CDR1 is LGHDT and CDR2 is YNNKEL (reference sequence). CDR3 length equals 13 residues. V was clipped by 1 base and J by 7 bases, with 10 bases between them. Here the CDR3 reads CASSQGAGATQYF. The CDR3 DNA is TGTGCCAGCAGCCAAGGCGCGGGGGCGACCCAGTACTTC.

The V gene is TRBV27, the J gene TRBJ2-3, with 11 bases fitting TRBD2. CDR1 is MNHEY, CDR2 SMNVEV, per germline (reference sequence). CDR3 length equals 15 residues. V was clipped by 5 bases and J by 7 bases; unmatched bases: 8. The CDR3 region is CASSTSGRMGHTQYF. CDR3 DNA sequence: TGTGCCAGCAGTACTAGCGGGAGAATGGGCCATACGCAGTATTTT.

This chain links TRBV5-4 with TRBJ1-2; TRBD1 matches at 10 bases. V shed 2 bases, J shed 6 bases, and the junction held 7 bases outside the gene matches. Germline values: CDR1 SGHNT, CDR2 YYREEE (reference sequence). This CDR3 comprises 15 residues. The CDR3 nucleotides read TGTGCCAGCAGCTTTCCGGCGACAGGGGGCAATGGCTACACCTTC. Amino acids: CASSFPATGGNGYTF.

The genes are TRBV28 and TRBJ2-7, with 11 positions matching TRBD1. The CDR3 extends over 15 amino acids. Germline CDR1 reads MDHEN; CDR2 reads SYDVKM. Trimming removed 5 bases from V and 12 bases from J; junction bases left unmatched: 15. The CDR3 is CASSTPSGQGDGRYF. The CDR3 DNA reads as TGTGCCAGCAGTACCCCCTCGGGACAGGGGGATGGTAGGTACTTC.

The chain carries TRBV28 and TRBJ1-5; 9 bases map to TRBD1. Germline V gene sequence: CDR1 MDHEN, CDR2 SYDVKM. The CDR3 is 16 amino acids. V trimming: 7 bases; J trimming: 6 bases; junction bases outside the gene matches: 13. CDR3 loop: CASTRRDRVGGQPQHF. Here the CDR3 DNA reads TGTGCCAGCACCCGAAGGGACAGGGTCGGCGGTCAGCCCCAGCATTTT. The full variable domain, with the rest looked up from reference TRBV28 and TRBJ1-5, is DVKVTQSSRYLVKRTGEKVFLECVQDMDHENMFWYRQDPGLGLRLIYFSYDVKMKEKGDIPEGYSVSREKKERFSLILESASTNQTSMYLCASTRRDRVGGQPQHFGDGTRLSIL.

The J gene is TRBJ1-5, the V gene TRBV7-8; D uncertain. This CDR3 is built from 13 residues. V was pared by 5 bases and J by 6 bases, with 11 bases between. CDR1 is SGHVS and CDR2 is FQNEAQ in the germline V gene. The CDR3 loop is CASSRTGGQPQHF. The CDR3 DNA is TGTGCCAGCAGCCGAACTGGCGGTCAGCCCCAGCATTTT.

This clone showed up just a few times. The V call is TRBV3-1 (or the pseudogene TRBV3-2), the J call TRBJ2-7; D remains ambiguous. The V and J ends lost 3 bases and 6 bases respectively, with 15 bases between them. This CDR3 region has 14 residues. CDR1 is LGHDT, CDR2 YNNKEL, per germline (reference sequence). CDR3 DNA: TGTGCCAGCAGCCAGTCGGGTAGCTCGGGCGAGCAGTACTTC. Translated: CASSQSGSSGEQYF.

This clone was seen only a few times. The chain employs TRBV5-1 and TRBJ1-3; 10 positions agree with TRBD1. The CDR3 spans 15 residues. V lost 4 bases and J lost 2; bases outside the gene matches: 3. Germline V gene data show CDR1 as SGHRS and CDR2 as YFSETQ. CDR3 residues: CASSRGTGAGNTIYF. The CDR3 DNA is TGCGCCAGCAGCCGCGGGACAGGGGCTGGAAACACCATATATTTT.

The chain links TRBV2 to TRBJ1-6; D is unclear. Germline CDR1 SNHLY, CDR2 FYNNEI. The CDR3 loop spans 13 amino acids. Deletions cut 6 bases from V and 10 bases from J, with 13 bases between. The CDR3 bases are TGTGCCAGCAGCCCCACAGTCGGATCACCCCTCCACTTT. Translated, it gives CASSPTVGSPLHF.

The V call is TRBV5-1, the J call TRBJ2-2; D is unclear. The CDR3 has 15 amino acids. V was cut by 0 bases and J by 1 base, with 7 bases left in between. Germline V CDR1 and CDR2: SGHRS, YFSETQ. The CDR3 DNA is TGCGCCAGCAGCTTGGACTCAGGGAACACCGGGGAGCTGTTTTTT. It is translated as CASSLDSGNTGELFF.

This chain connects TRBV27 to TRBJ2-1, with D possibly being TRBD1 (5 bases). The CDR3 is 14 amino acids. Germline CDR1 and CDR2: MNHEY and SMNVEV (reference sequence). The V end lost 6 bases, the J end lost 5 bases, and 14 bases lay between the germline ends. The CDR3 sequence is CASRDTFFHNEQFF. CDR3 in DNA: TGTGCCAGCAGGGACACCTTTTTCCACAATGAGCAGTTCTTC.